The next 20 T cell receptor beta chains were all read from a single sample in a study of T cells after yellow fever vaccination. TCRdb used MiXCR to reprocess the 5' RACE reads, holding one entry per CDR3 protein. The table records 450,000 to 550,000 distinct CDR3 sequences, about a fifth of them present only once. The source was PBMCs, collected less than 25 days after the first yellow fever vaccination. These receptors were collected from a man aged 18 to 30 who received the YFV17D yellow fever vaccine.

The chain joins TRBV6-2 or TRBV6-3 to TRBJ2-1, with a tentative D call TRBD2 (6 bases). CDR1 MNHEY and CDR2 SVGEGT come from the germline V gene. This CDR3 region has 16 residues. V was trimmed by 5 bases and J by 3 bases, leaving 17 bases between them. For the CDR3, the DNA is TGTGCCAGCAGTCCCCTTAATCGGGGACTCTACAATGAGCAGTTCTTC. Protein product: CASSPLNRGLYNEQFF.

The chain links TRBV5-5 to TRBJ2-4; D may be TRBD1 or TRBD2 (5 bases each). The CDR3 has 16 residues. V was shortened by 0 bases and J by 0 bases, with 10 bases between the two germline ends. Germline CDR1 SGHKS, CDR2 YYEKEE (reference sequence). CDR3 amino acids: CASSLDGALAKNIQYF. The CDR3 DNA reads as TGTGCCAGCAGCTTGGACGGGGCCCTAGCCAAAAACATTCAGTACTTC. The full variable domain, its missing parts supplied by reference TRBV5-5 and TRBJ2-4, is DAGVTQSPTHLIKTRGQQVTLRCSPISGHKSVSWYQQVLGQGPQFIFQYYEKEERGRGNFPDRFSARQFPNYSSELNVNALLLGDSALYLCASSLDGALAKNIQYFGAGTRLSVL.

CDR3 nucleotides: TGTGCCAGCAGTTTTTCACGGAGTTTAAGGGTGCAGTACGTC. Translated: CASSFSRSLRVQYV. This chain uses TRBV28 with TRBJ2-7; D remains ambiguous. V gave up 3 bases and J gave up 9 bases, with 18 bases separating them. The CDR3 totals 14 residues. Germline values: CDR1 MDHEN, CDR2 SYDVKM.

This clonotype was counted between two and nine times. V and J are TRBV27 and TRBJ1-1, with 8 positions matching TRBD1. Losses at the gene ends were 8 bases for V and 1 base for J; bases not matched to a gene: 6. The CDR3 is 14 amino acids. CDR1 MNHEY and CDR2 SMNVEV come from the germline V gene (reference sequence). In DNA, the CDR3 is TGTGCCAGCGCAACCCAGGGGGCGAACACTGAAGCTTTCTTT. Its protein product is CASATQGANTEAFF.

On this clonotype: Relative to the germline gene, one junction end is altered; a read error may explain this. The V call is TRBV24-1, the J call TRBJ1-1; D unclear. There are 12 residues in the CDR3. Germline V CDR1 and CDR2: KGHDR, SFDVKD. This CDR3 reads CATSDLNAEAFF. DNA of the CDR3: TGTGCCACCAGTGATTTGAACGCTGAAGCTTTCTTT.

This clonotype came up a few times. The chain combines TRBV7-3 with TRBJ1-2; a possible D gene is TRBD1 (5 bases). Germline V lookup: CDR1 SGHTA, CDR2 FQGTGA. Deletions cut 5 bases from V and 7 bases from J, with 14 bases between. The CDR3 length is 13 residues. The CDR3 protein is CASSPRKGLGYTF. CDR3 coding DNA: TGTGCCAGCAGCCCCCGCAAGGGGCTTGGCTACACCTTC. The whole variable domain, filled in from reference TRBV7-3 and TRBJ1-2, reads GAGVSQTPSNKVTEKGKYVELRCDPISGHTALYWYRQSLGQGPEFLIYFQGTGAADDSGLPNDRFFAVRPEGSVSTLKIQRTERGDSAVYLCASSPRKGLGYTFGSGTRLTVV.

Only a few counts were recorded for this clonotype. This chain connects TRBV12-3 or TRBV12-4 to TRBJ2-5; D gene uncertain. V lost 3 bases, J lost 1 base, and 9 bases lay in between. CDR3 length: 14 amino acids. The CDR3 DNA follows: TGTGCCAGCAGTTTTCAGCAGGTCCAAGAGACCCAGTACTTC. Its protein product is CASSFQQVQETQYF.

This clonotype occurred many times. This chain uses TRBV24-1 with TRBJ2-5, with TRBD2 identical over 7 bases. After removal of 4 bases from V and 5 bases from J, the junction contained 9 bases not matched to a gene. The CDR3 has 15 residues. The V gene's germline CDR1 is KGHDR and CDR2 SFDVKD. The CDR3 nucleotides read TGTGCCACCAGTGACCGAGGACTAGACTCTGAGACCCAGTACTTC. This translates into CATSDRGLDSETQYF.

The chain combines TRBV10-2 with TRBJ2-1; D is undetermined. Germline V gene sequence: CDR1 WSHSY, CDR2 SAAADI. The CDR3 spans 14 residues. V gave up 0 bases and J gave up 3 bases, with 6 bases separating them. The CDR3 DNA reads TGCGCCAGCAGTGAGTCGCGGAGCTACAATGAGCAGTTCTTC. Translated: CASSESRSYNEQFF.

The rearrangement uses TRBV9 and TRBJ2-2; a possible D gene is TRBD1 (5 bases). V was clipped by 2 bases and J by 6 bases, with 11 bases between them. This CDR3 is built from 14 residues. CDR1 is SGDLS, CDR2 YYNGEE, per germline. CDR3 amino acids: CASSVTVPPGELFF. In nucleotides, the CDR3 is TGTGCCAGCAGCGTGACAGTCCCGCCCGGGGAGCTGTTTTTT. Full variable domain (rest looked up from reference TRBV9 and TRBJ2-2): DSGVTQTPKHLITATGQRVTLRCSPRSGDLSVYWYQQSLDQGLQFLIQYYNGEERAKGNILERFSAQQFPDLHSELNLSSLELGDSALYFCASSVTVPPGELFFGEGSRLTVL.

This clonotype has just a few counts. The chain couples TRBV5-1 to TRBJ2-7, with a possible D match to TRBD2 (6 bases). Germline V gives CDR1 SGHRS, CDR2 YFSETQ. V was clipped by 4 bases and J by 2 bases, with 13 bases between them. The CDR3 has 14 residues. In DNA form, the CDR3 reads TGCGCCAGCAGCCGGAGGGACCCACCCTACGAGCAGTACTTC. It is translated as CASSRRDPPYEQYF.

V is TRBV6-2 or TRBV6-3 and J is TRBJ2-7; 9 nucleotides match TRBD2. The CDR3 has 15 amino acids. The junction had 10 bases not matched to a gene; V was cut back by 6 bases and J by 4 bases. Germline lookup yields CDR1 MNHEY and CDR2 SVGEGT. As DNA, the CDR3 is TGTGCCAGCAGATATCCGGCTAGCGGGGTGTACGAGCAGTACTTC. Protein: CASRYPASGVYEQYF.

J is TRBJ2-2 and V is TRBV15; D ambiguous. V was trimmed by 5 bases and J by 4 bases, leaving 17 bases between them. CDR1 LNHNV and CDR2 YYDKDF come from the germline V gene (reference sequence). The CDR3 loop spans 16 amino acids. The CDR3 sequence: CATSSQGKGLTGELFF. In DNA form, the CDR3 reads TGTGCCACCAGCTCCCAAGGGAAGGGTCTCACCGGGGAGCTGTTTTTT.

This clonotype was counted a single time. This chain uses TRBV4-1 with TRBJ1-2; 12 positions match TRBD1. This CDR3 has 16 residues. In germline, CDR1 is MGHRA, CDR2 YSYEKL. The junction had 8 bases not matched to a gene; V was cut back by 1 base and J by 8 bases. The CDR3 region is CASSQGPGQGARGYTF. The CDR3 bases are TGCGCCAGCAGCCAAGGGCCGGGACAGGGGGCGCGGGGCTACACCTTC.

The chain links TRBV23-1 to TRBJ2-2, with TRBD1 as a possible D gene (6 bases). TRBV23-1 is designated an ORF whose function remains uncertain. The CDR3 is 15 residues long. V was trimmed by 1 base and J by 4 bases, leaving 10 bases between them. The CDR3 here is CASSQYQGSTGELFF. Written as DNA, the CDR3 is TGCGCCAGCAGTCAATATCAGGGGTCCACCGGGGAGCTGTTTTTT.

There are a few counts of this clonotype. The chain links TRBV19 to TRBJ2-1, with D perhaps being TRBD1 or TRBD2 (5 bases each). V was pared by 1 base and J by 14 bases, with 12 bases between. Germline CDR1 LNHDA, CDR2 SQIVND (reference sequence). The CDR3 extends over 12 amino acids. CDR3 sequence reads: CASSIGLRGEFF. The CDR3, as DNA: TGTGCCAGTAGTATAGGCTTGAGGGGAGAGTTCTTC.

CDR3 DNA: TGTGCCAGCAGCCCGACAGGGGAGGAGGGAAAACTGTTTTTT. It specifies CASSPTGEEGKLFF. This sequence joins TRBV7-2 and TRBJ1-4; 8 bases agree with TRBD1. Germline CDR1 reads SGHTA; CDR2 reads FQGNSA. Losses at the gene ends were 5 bases for V and 10 bases for J; bases not matched to a gene: 9. The CDR3 extends over 14 amino acids.

This sequence joins TRBV5-1 and TRBJ2-3, with D tentatively TRBD1 (7 bases). Trimming pared 5 bases from V and 3 bases from J, leaving 19 bases between. Germline lookup yields CDR1 SGHRS and CDR2 YFSETQ. This CDR3 is 16 amino acids long. The chain's CDR3 is CASSLAEGANTDTQYF. The DNA of the CDR3 is TGCGCCAGCAGTCTCGCGGAGGGGGCGAATACAGATACGCAGTATTTT.

The chain employs TRBV4-1 and TRBJ2-3; 11 bases are shared with TRBD2. Germline V gene data show CDR1 as MGHRA and CDR2 as YSYEKL. The V gene end was trimmed by 1 base and the J gene end by 4 bases; junction bases not matched to a gene: 1. This CDR3 spans 15 amino acids. This chain's CDR3 is CASSQAGLAADTQYF. CDR3 DNA sequence: TGCGCCAGCAGCCAAGCGGGACTAGCGGCAGATACGCAGTATTTT.

This rearrangement joins TRBV3-1 to TRBJ2-3, with D possibly TRBD1 on 5 matching bases. The germline CDR1 and CDR2 sequences are LGHDT and YNNKEL (reference sequence). The CDR3 loop spans 16 amino acids. Trimming removed 4 bases at V and 2 bases at J, with 16 bases between. The CDR3 loop is CASSRRKTEFTDTQYF. In nucleotides, the CDR3 is TGTGCCAGCAGCCGTCGTAAGACAGAGTTCACAGATACGCAGTATTTT.